This entry concerns a single TCR beta chain. TCRdb ran MiXCR on the 5' RACE reads and lists one entry per CDR3 protein. The table has 63,000 or so distinct CDR3 sequences, about 16% seen once. This entry belongs to a study of T cells of healthy individuals. CDR1 is MNHEY, CDR2 SVGEGT, per germline. The trim removed 4 bases at V and 3 bases at J, leaving 5 bases unmatched. This CDR3 comprises 14 residues. This chain links TRBV6-2 or TRBV6-3 with TRBJ1-1; the match to TRBD1 covers 7 bases. The clonotype was recovered from a human donor in good health. The CDR3 sequence: CASSFRGVDTEAFF. The CDR3 DNA reads as TGTGCCAGCAGTTTCAGGGGGGTTGACACTGAAGCTTTCTTT.